The next 16 T cell receptor beta chains were all read from a single sample in a study of control samples from healthy donors and cancer patients. Generated by immunoSEQ multiplex PCR, the TCRdb table keeps only in-frame clones and is missing some. Among 150,000 to 200,000 clones listed, 88% were seen once. Specimen: blood. These receptors were collected from a young woman in good health.

The V gene is TRBV5-1, the J gene TRBJ2-2; 10 positions agree with TRBD1. The CDR3 is made up of 14 amino acids. V lost 4 bases, J lost 4 bases, and 1 base stayed unmatched. In germline, CDR1 is SGHRS, CDR2 YFSETQ. The CDR3 nucleotides are TGCGCCAGCAGCGGGACAGGGGTCACCGGGGAGCTGTTTTTT. Its translation is CASSGTGVTGELFF.

The CDR3 loop is CASSQDVLETQYF. CDR3 sequence (DNA): TGCGCCAGCAGCCAAGATGTTCTTGAGACCCAGTACTTC. The rearrangement uses TRBV4-1 and TRBJ2-5; D not resolved. This CDR3 spans 13 amino acids. CDR1 and CDR2 (germline): MGHRA, YSYEKL. Trimming took off 0 bases at V and 5 bases at J, with 7 bases between the two ends.

The chain uses TRBV7-8 and TRBJ2-6; the D is unclear. The CDR3 extends over 16 amino acids. Trimming took 5 bases from V and 0 from J, leaving 11 bases between them. Germline CDR1 reads SGHVS; CDR2 reads FQNEAQ. The CDR3 region is CASSVPVSSGANVLTF. DNA of the CDR3: TGTGCCAGCAGCGTTCCCGTGAGCTCTGGGGCCAACGTCCTGACTTTC.

This clone was seen once. The chain recombines TRBV4-2 with TRBJ1-1; D is uncertain. CDR1 and CDR2 from the germline V gene are LGHNA and YNFKEQ. This CDR3 is 13 amino acids long. The germline V and J ends were trimmed by 1 base and 1 base, with 4 bases remaining between them. In DNA form, the CDR3 reads TGTGCCAGCAGCCAAGTCCAGAACACTGAAGCTTTCTTT. It codes for CASSQVQNTEAFF.

The chain carries TRBV9 and TRBJ2-3; D tentatively reads TRBD1 or TRBD2 (6 bases each). Trimming shortened V by 4 bases and J by 5 bases, and 20 bases separated the two germline ends. This CDR3 has 16 amino acids. Looked up from germline, CDR1 is SGDLS and CDR2 is YYNGEE. CDR3 in amino acids: CASSPSVRGAVDTQYF. The CDR3, as DNA: TGTGCCAGCAGCCCTTCGGTGAGGGGGGCCGTAGATACGCAGTATTTT.

The J gene is TRBJ2-1, the V gene TRBV21-1. TRBV21-1 is shown as a pseudogene. This CDR3 contains 15 residues. CDR3 sequence: CASSKVRPAYNEQFF. In nucleotides, the CDR3 is TGTGCCAGCAGCAAAGTCCGGCCAGCCTACAATGAGCAGTTCTTC.

The CDR3 DNA is TGTGCCAGCAGAGAGGCGGCAGATACGCAGTATTTT. This sequence encodes CASREAADTQYF. V usage is TRBV6-5 and J usage is TRBJ2-3; D is unclear. This CDR3 is 12 amino acids long. Germline CDR1 reads MNHEY; CDR2 reads SVGAGI. V was cut by 6 bases and J by 4 bases, with 8 bases left in between.

The V call is TRBV2, the J call TRBJ1-5, with unresolved D. Between the trimmed V and J ends, which lost 5 bases and 0 bases, there was a span of 5 bases. CDR1 SNHLY and CDR2 FYNNEI come from the germline V gene. This CDR3 is built from 13 residues. The CDR3 loop is CASSIDSNQPQHF. Written as DNA, the CDR3 is TGTGCCAGCAGTATTGATAGCAATCAGCCCCAGCATTTT.

The chain joins TRBV6-5 to TRBJ1-6, with 9 bases matching TRBD1. Germline CDR1 reads MNHEY; CDR2 reads SVGAGI. The CDR3 is 14 residues long. Germline trimming cut 6 bases from V and 7 bases from J; bases unmatched to any gene: 4. In DNA form, the CDR3 reads TGTGCCAGCAGAGACAGGGGGAACAATTCACCCCTCCACTTT. Translating gives CASRDRGNNSPLHF.

The chain links TRBV9 to TRBJ2-7; maybe TRBD1 (5 bases). This CDR3 region has 17 residues. The germline gives CDR1 SGDLS, CDR2 YYNGEE. Trimming shortened V by 0 bases and J by 2 bases, and 18 bases separated the two germline ends. CDR3 amino acids: CASSVVSDTGRTYEQYF. The CDR3 region has the DNA TGTGCCAGCAGCGTAGTGTCAGACACAGGACGGACCTACGAGCAGTACTTC.

V usage is TRBV25-1 and J usage is TRBJ2-4; the D gene is possibly TRBD2 (6 bases). This CDR3 spans 13 amino acids. Trimming cost V 1 base and J 9 bases, with 10 bases left between them. The V gene's germline CDR1 is MGHDK and CDR2 SYGVNS. CDR3 sequence: CASSELGGGIQYF. In DNA form, the CDR3 reads TGTGCCAGCAGTGAATTGGGGGGAGGCATTCAGTACTTC.

This clone was seen once. V usage is TRBV3-1 (or the pseudogene TRBV3-2) and J usage is TRBJ1-2; maybe TRBD1 (5 bases). Per the germline V gene, CDR1 is LGHDT and CDR2 is YNNKEL (reference sequence). This CDR3 has 16 residues. Trimming removed 1 base from V and 6 bases from J, with 18 bases in between. CDR3 protein: CASSQVGSEGLNGYTF. Here the CDR3 DNA reads TGTGCCAGCAGCCAAGTCGGCAGTGAGGGACTCAATGGCTACACCTTC.

This sequence joins TRBV5-5 and TRBJ2-6; D remains ambiguous. The germline V gene has CDR1 SGHKS and CDR2 YYEKEE (reference sequence). V gave up 0 bases and J gave up 0 bases, with 19 bases separating them. There are 20 residues in the CDR3. CDR3 sequence reads: CASSLAPRADPLSGANVLTF. CDR3 DNA sequence: TGTGCCAGCAGCTTGGCACCTCGGGCAGACCCTCTCTCTGGGGCCAACGTCCTGACTTTC.

V gene TRBV7-2 combines with J gene TRBJ2-1; no definite D call. The CDR3 consists of 17 residues. V lost 5 bases to trimming and J lost 9 bases, with 26 bases between them. CDR1 and CDR2 (germline): SGHTA, FQGNSA. The CDR3 loop reads CASSPVYGGTGPGEQFF. CDR3 coding DNA: TGTGCCAGCAGCCCAGTCTACGGCGGAACGGGCCCCGGTGAGCAGTTCTTC.

The rearrangement links TRBV6-5 to TRBJ1-1; D is perhaps TRBD1 (5 bases). CDR1 MNHEY and CDR2 SVGAGI come from the germline V gene. The germline V and J ends were trimmed by 10 bases and 4 bases, with 10 bases remaining between them. The CDR3 runs 11 residues. Here the CDR3 DNA reads TGTGCCACCCGGGGGGGCACTGAAGCTTTCTTT. Translation: CATRGGTEAFF.

This chain connects TRBV6-2 or TRBV6-3 to TRBJ2-3; TRBD2 matches at 11 bases. The CDR3 sequence is 15 residues long. The V gene end was trimmed by 2 bases and the J gene end by 6 bases; junction bases not matched to a gene: 4. Germline CDR1 MNHEY, CDR2 SVGEGT. The CDR3 nucleotides read TGTGCCAGCAGTTACGTGACTAGCGGGAAGGATACGCAGTATTTT. It translates to CASSYVTSGKDTQYF.